A selection of T cell receptor beta chains follows, all from one sample in a study of CD8+ T cells in alopecia areata. Method: immunoSEQ multiplex PCR; TCRdb's copy keeps in-frame clones and lacks some. The data hold 100,000 to 150,000 clones, with around 63% observed a single time. This specimen was CD4+ T cells sorted from blood, taken at week 4, from a patient treated with tofacitinib. The receptors were gathered from a human donor with alopecia areata. CDR3s include the opening cysteine and the closing phenylalanine or tryptophan. The D gene is left open where the match is weak. Size is omitted from some rows. Given values are once, few, many or a class for expanded clones.

CDR3 protein,CDR3 DNA,D gene,J gene,clone size,V gene,CDR3 length
CAWSAIKVTGGREKLFF,TGTGCCTGGAGCGCGATAAAAGTAACAGGAGGGAGAGAAAAACTGTTTTTT,NA,TRBJ1-4,NA,TRBV30,17
CASNQVEIAGGPNEQYF,TGTGCCAGCAACCAAGTGGAAATAGCGGGAGGGCCTAACGAGCAGTACTTC,TRBD2,TRBJ2-7,NA,TRBV4-2,17
CASSDRYNEQFF,TGCGCCAGCAGTGACAGATACAATGAGCAGTTCTTC,NA,TRBJ2-1,few,TRBV5-1,12
CSVEGGHTEAFF,TGCAGCGTTGAAGGTGGGCACACTGAAGCTTTCTTT,NA,TRBJ1-1,few,TRBV29-1,12
CASSPRQGRTGEQYF,TGTGCCAGCTCACCGCGACAGGGGCGAACGGGCGAGCAGTACTTC,TRBD1,TRBJ2-7,NA,TRBV18,15
CASSLGLGADTQYF,TGTGCCAGCAGCTTAGGTCTGGGGGCAGATACGCAGTATTTT,NA,TRBJ2-3,few,TRBV7-2,14
CASSSTEGGEQYF,TGTGCCAGCAGCTCGACCGAGGGGGGGGAGCAGTACTTC,NA,TRBJ2-7,few,TRBV11-2,13
CSLRDSYEQYF,TGCAGCCTCAGGGATTCCTACGAGCAGTACTTC,NA,TRBJ2-7,NA,TRBV29-1,11
CASSLRGDPYNEQFF,TGTGCCAGCAGCTTGAGGGGGGACCCCTACAATGAGCAGTTCTTC,NA,TRBJ2-1,NA,TRBV7-3,15
CAWSMIGGGGYTF,TGTGCCTGGAGCATGATTGGGGGAGGAGGCTACACCTTC,NA,TRBJ1-2,NA,TRBV30,13
CSVRSKETQYF,TGCAGCGTTCGGAGTAAAGAGACCCAGTACTTC,NA,TRBJ2-5,NA,TRBV29-1,11